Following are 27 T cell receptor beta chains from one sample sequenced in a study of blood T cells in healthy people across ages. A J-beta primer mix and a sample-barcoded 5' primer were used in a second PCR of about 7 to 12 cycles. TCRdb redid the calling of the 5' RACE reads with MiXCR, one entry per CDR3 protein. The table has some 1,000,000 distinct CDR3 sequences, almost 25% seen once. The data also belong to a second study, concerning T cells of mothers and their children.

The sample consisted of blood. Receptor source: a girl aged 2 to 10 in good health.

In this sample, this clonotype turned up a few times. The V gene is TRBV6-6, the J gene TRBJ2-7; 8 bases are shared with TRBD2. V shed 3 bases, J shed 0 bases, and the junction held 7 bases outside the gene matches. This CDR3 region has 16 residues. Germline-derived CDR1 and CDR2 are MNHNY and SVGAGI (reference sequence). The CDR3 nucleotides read TGTGCCAGCAGTTATGGCGGGGGGTCGAGCTCCTACGAGCAGTACTTC. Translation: CASSYGGGSSSYEQYF.

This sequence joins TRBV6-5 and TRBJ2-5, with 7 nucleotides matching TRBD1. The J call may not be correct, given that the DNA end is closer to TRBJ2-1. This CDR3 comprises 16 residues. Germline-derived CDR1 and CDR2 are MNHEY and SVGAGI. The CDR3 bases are TGTGCCAGCAGTTACTCGATAGGGGGCAAGAGTGTTGAGCAGTTCTTC. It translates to CASSYSIGGKSVEQFF.

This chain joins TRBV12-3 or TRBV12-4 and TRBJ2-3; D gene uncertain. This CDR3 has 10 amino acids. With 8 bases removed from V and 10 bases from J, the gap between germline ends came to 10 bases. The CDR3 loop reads CASGPPPQYF. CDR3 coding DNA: TGTGCCAGCGGACCCCCTCCGCAGTATTTT.

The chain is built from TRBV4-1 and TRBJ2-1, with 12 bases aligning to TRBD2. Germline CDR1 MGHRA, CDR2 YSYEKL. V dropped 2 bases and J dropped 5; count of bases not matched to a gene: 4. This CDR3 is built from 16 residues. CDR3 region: CASSQSGLAGNNEQFF. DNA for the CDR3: TGCGCCAGCAGCCAATCGGGACTAGCGGGTAACAATGAGCAGTTCTTC.

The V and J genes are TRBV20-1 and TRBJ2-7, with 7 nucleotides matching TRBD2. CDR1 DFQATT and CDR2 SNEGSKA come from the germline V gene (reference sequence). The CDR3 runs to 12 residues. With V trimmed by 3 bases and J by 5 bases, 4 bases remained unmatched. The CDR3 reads CSASSSGHEQYF. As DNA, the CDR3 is TGCAGTGCTAGTTCTAGCGGCCACGAGCAGTACTTC.

CDR3 loop: CASTDSPGTSITTDTQYF. CDR3 nucleotides: TGTGCCAGCACCGATTCCCCCGGGACTAGCATTACTACAGATACGCAGTATTTT. The chain links TRBV7-2 to TRBJ2-3; 9 nucleotides match TRBD2. The trim removed 7 bases at V and 3 bases at J, leaving 17 bases unmatched. Germline V lookup: CDR1 SGHTA, CDR2 FQGNSA. CDR3 size: 18 residues.

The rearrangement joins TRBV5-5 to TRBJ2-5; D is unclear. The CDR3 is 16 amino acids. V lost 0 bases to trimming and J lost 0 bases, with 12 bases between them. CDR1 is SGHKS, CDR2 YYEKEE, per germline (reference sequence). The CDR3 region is CASSLAIYGNQETQYF. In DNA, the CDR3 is TGTGCCAGCAGCTTGGCGATTTATGGGAACCAAGAGACCCAGTACTTC.

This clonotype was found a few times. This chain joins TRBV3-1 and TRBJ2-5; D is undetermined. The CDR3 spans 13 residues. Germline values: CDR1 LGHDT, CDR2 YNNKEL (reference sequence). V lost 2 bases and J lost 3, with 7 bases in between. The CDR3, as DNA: TGTGCCAGCAGCCAAAACGACGAAGAGACCCAGTACTTC. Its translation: CASSQNDEETQYF.

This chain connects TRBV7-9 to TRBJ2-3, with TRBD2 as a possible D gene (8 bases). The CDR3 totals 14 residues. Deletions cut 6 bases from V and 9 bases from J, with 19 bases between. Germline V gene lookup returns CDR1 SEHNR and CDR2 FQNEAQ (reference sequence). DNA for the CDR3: TGTGCCAGCAGTTCAGGGGGAATAGCGGGAACGCAGTATTTT. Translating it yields CASSSGGIAGTQYF.

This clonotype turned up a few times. CDR3 bases: TGTGCCAGCAGCTTATTTTCCCCGACAGGACTAGAAGCTTTCTTT. Its translation: CASSLFSPTGLEAFF. The chain uses TRBV7-2 and TRBJ1-1, with D perhaps matching TRBD1 (6 bases). This CDR3 is built from 15 residues. V was trimmed by 2 bases and J by 8 bases, leaving 18 bases between them. Germline V gives CDR1 SGHTA, CDR2 FQGNSA.

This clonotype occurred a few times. For the CDR3, the DNA is TGTGCCAGCAGTTTGGGACTAGCGGGAGCATCCTACGAGCAGTACTTC. Residues: CASSLGLAGASYEQYF. This sequence joins TRBV12-3 or TRBV12-4 and TRBJ2-7; 14 bases match TRBD2. Trimming cost V 3 bases and J 1 base; bases outside gene matches: 2. The CDR3 length is 16 residues.

CDR3 in DNA: TGTGCCAGCAGCCCCCGGTCAAGTCTCAACTATGGCTACACCTTC. Its protein product is CASSPRSSLNYGYTF. This chain joins TRBV4-2 and TRBJ1-2; D remains unclear. Trimming cost V 4 bases and J 2 bases, with 14 bases left between them. The CDR3 loop spans 15 amino acids. CDR1 and CDR2 (germline): LGHNA, YNFKEQ.

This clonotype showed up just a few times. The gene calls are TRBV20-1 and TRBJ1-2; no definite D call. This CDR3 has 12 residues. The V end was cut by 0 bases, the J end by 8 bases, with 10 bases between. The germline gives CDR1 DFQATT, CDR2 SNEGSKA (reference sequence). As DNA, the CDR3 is TGCAGTGCTAGAGAAGGGCCAGAAGGCTACACCTTC. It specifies CSAREGPEGYTF.

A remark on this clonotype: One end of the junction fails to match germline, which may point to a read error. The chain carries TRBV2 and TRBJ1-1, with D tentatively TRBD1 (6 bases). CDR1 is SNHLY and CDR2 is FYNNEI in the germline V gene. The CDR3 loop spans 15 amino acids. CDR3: CASSTELGGNTGAFF. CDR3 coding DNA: TGTGCCAGCAGTACCGAATTGGGGGGCAACACTGGAGCTTTCTTT.

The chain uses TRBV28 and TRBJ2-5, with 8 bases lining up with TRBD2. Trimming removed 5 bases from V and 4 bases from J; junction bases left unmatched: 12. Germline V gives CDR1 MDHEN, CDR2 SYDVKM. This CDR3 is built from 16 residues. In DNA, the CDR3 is TGTGCCAGCAGTCCCCGGAAAGCGGGAGTTGGAGAGACCCAGTACTTC. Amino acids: CASSPRKAGVGETQYF.

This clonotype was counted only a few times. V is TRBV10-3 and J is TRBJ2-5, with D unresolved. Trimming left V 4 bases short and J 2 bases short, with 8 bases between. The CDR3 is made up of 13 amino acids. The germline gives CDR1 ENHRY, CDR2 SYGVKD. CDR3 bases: TGTGCCATCAGTGGGAGTCATCAAGAGACCCAGTACTTC. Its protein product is CAISGSHQETQYF.

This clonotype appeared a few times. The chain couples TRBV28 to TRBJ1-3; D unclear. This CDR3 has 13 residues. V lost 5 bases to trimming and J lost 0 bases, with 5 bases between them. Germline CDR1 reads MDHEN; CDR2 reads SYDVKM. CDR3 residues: CASSRLSGNTIYF. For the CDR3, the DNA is TGTGCCAGCAGTCGCCTCTCTGGAAACACCATATATTTT.

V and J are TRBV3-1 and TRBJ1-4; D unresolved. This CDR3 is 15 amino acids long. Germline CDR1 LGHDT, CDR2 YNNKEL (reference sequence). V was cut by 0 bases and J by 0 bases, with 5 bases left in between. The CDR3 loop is CASSQDSSTNEKLFF. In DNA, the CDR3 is TGTGCCAGCAGCCAAGATTCGTCAACTAATGAAAAACTGTTTTTT.

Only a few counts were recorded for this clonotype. The CDR3 DNA reads as TGTGCCATCATGGTGGGAAAACTGTTTTTT. It yields the protein CAIMVGKLFF. The V gene is TRBV10-3, the J gene TRBJ1-4; D is uncertain. CDR1 and CDR2 (germline): ENHRY, SYGVKD. CDR3 length: 10 amino acids. Trimming pared 7 bases from V and 10 bases from J, leaving 7 bases between.

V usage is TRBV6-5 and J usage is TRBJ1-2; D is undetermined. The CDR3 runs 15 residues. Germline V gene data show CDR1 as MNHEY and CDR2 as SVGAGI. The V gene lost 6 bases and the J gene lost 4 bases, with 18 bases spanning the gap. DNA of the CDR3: TGTGCCAGCAGCCCAACTCCGGGCAAAACCTATGGCTACACCTTC. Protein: CASSPTPGKTYGYTF.

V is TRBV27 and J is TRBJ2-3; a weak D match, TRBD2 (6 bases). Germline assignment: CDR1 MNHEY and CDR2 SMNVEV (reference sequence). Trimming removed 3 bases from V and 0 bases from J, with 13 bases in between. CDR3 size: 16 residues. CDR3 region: CASSLRGDLSTDTQYF. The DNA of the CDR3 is TGTGCCAGCAGTTTGAGAGGGGACTTGAGCACAGATACGCAGTATTTT.

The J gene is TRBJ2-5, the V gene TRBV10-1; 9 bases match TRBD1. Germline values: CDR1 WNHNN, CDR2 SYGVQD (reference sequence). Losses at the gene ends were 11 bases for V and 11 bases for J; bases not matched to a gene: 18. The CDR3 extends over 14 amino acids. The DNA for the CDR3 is TGCGCCGGCCCCGAGGGACAGGGAAGGGGAGAGCAGTACTTC. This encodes CAGPEGQGRGEQYF.

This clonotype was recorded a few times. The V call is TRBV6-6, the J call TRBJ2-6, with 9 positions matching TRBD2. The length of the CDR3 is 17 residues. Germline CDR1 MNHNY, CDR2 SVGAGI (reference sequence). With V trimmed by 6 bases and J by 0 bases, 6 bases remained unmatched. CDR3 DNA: TGTGCCAGCAGGGGTATAGCGGGAGTCTCTGGGGCCAACGTCCTGACTTTC. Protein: CASRGIAGVSGANVLTF.

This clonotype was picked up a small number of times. CDR3: CASTSRDRGPFGELFF. As DNA, the CDR3 is TGTGCCAGCACAAGCCGGGACAGGGGGCCCTTTGGGGAGCTGTTTTTT. This rearrangement joins TRBV11-3 to TRBJ2-2, with 12 bases identical to TRBD1. The junction had 11 bases not matched to a gene; V was cut back by 7 bases and J by 8 bases. This CDR3 contains 16 residues. Germline V lookup: CDR1 SGHNT, CDR2 YENEEA.

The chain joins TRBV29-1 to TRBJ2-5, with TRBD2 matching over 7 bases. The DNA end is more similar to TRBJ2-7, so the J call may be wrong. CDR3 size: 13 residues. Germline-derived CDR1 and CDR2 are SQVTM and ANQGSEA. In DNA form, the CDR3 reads TGCAGCGTTGTTCAGGGAGGGATTTACGAGCAGTACTTC. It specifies CSVVQGGIYEQYF.

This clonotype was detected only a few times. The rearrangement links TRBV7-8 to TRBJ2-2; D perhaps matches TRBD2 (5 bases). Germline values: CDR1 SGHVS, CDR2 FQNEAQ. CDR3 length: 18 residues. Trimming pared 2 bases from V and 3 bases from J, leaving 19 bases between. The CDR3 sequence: CASSLLFGEANHTGELFF. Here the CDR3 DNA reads TGTGCCAGCAGCTTATTATTCGGGGAAGCCAACCACACCGGGGAGCTGTTTTTT.

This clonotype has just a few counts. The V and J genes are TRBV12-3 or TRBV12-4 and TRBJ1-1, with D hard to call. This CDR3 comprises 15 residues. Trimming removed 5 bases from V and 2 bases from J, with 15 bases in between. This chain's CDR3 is CASSIPFKGNTEAFF. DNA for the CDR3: TGTGCCAGCAGTATTCCGTTCAAGGGAAACACTGAAGCTTTCTTT.